This TCR beta chain was observed in a study of cytomegalovirus exposure and HLA in healthy donors. This clone has only a few counts. Researchers ran the PCR with 60 Vbeta and 13 Jbeta primers. Profiling relied on immunoSEQ multiplex PCR, and the TCRdb table lists in-frame clones only, not all of them. The data hold 150,000 or so clones, with 78% observed a single time. Germline CDR1 and CDR2: MNHEY and SMNVEV (reference sequence). The CDR3 loop spans 15 amino acids. V was cut by 3 bases and J by 7 bases, with 16 bases left in between. This sequence originates from a female donor in good health and CMV-seronegative. Sample: PBMCs. This chain links TRBV27 with TRBJ1-5, with a weak D call TRBD1 (5 bases). Written as DNA, the CDR3 is TGTGCCAGCAGTTTGGGGGGTAGAACTGTACAGCCCCAGCATTTT. Its protein is CASSLGGRTVQPQHF.